This T cell receptor beta chain came from a study of cytomegalovirus exposure and HLA in healthy donors. PCR involved 60 Vbeta and 13 Jbeta primers. Libraries were prepared by immunoSEQ multiplex PCR; TCRdb keeps only in-frame clonotypes and omits some of them. The sample carries some 170,000 clones, roughly 89% recorded once. V shed 9 bases, J shed 7 bases, and the junction held 17 bases outside the gene matches. CDR1 is LNHDA, CDR2 SQIVND, per germline (reference sequence). The CDR3 runs 16 residues. This clone was seen just once. This receptor was identified in a woman in her twenties or thirties in good health and CMV-seronegative. The J gene is TRBJ2-1, the V gene TRBV19; 8 bases fit TRBD2. Sequenced: PBMCs. As DNA, the CDR3 is TGTGCCAGGACCCCCCGCCCAGCGGGAGCGTCGAATGAGCAGTTCTTC. Translation gives CARTPRPAGASNEQFF. Supplemented by reference TRBV19 and TRBJ2-1, the full variable domain reads DGGITQSPKYLFRKEGQNVTLSCEQNLNHDAMYWYRQDPGQGLRLIYYSQIVNDFQKGDIAEGYSVSREKKESFPLTVTSAQKNPTAFYLCARTPRPAGASNEQFFGPGTRLTVL.